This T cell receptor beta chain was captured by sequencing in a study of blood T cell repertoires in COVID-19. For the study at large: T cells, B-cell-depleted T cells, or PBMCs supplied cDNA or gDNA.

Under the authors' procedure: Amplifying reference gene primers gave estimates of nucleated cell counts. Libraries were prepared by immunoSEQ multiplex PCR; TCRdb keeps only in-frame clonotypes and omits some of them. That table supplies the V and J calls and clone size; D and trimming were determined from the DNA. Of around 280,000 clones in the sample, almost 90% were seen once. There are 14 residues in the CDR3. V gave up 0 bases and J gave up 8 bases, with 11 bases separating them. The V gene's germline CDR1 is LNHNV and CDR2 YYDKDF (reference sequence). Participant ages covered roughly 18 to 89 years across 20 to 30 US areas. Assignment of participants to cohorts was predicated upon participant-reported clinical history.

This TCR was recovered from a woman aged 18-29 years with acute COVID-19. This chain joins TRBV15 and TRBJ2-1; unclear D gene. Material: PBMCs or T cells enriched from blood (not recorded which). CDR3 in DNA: TGTGCCACCAGCAGAGATTTGGGCGTGGATGAGCAGTTCTTC. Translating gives CATSRDLGVDEQFF.